What follows describes a single T cell receptor (beta chain). Other DNA sequences in this specimen translate into the identical CDR3. V was clipped by 2 bases and J by 4 bases; unmatched bases: 0. The CDR3 totals 14 residues. Germline V gene sequence: CDR1 KGHSH, CDR2 LQKENI. The assay was immunoSEQ multiplex PCR, and TCRdb's table has in-frame clones only and misses some. This sample has over 950,000 clones; approximately 80% occur once, and the top ten carry roughly 0.9%. These data come from a study of shared clonotypes between healthy human individuals. The J gene is TRBJ1-4, the V gene TRBV18; 8 bases fit TRBD1. This clonotype was sampled from a man aged 18-30 years in good health. Some clones in this sample may be carry-over from other donors' samples. Material: memory CD4+ T cells from PBMCs. Subset reported: CD45RA-negative fraction. The DNA for the CDR3 is TGTGCCAGCTCACCAACAGGGGGTAATGAAAAACTGTTTTTT. This encodes CASSPTGGNEKLFF. Complete variable domain (other parts from reference TRBV18 and TRBJ1-4): NAGVMQNPRHLVRRRGQEARLRCSPMKGHSHVYWYRQLPEEGLKFMVYLQKENIIDESGMPKERFSAEFPKEGPSILRIQQVVRGDSAAYFCASSPTGGNEKLFFGSGTQLSVL.